Here is one TCR beta chain with its context. Its antigen is currently not known. The sample holds no much larger clone one base away, and base qualities are not on file. This sample was included in a study of CD8 T cells in Susac syndrome (dated by TCRdb to about 2019). A note on the overall study: Repertoire sequencing was used to test whether CD8+ T cell activation and differentiation in Susac syndrome was antigen driven. CD8+ T cell repertoire clonality was compared between more than ten healthy donors, some 14 Susac syndrome patients and around 16 multiple sclerosis patients. The study at large found these results: The number of individuals in the TCR sequencing and HLA analysis was recognized as being relatively small.

The junction shows trimming of 5 bases on V and 2 bases on J, and the gene matches do not reach 6 bases of it. The CDR3 runs 15 residues from the cysteine to the phenylalanine. The kept DNA is CDR3 alone, 45 bases in frame from the first base. RNA was extracted using the RNeasy kit, and roughly 0.5 to 1 microgram was reverse transcribed with random hexamers. TCR beta CDR3 regions were amplified with the immunoSEQ multiplex PCR assay covering 54 Vbeta and 13 Jbeta segments. PCR amplification bias was corrected by using a synthetic template baseline for primer optimization and computational correction. The authors processed their data as follows. Reads were annotated to V, D and J genes per IMGT and analyzed with immunoSEQ Analyzer, keeping only productive sequences. Clonality was calculated as one minus the Shannon entropy normalized by log2 of the number of productive unique sequences. For each patient and control, public and private clones were evaluated within the 100 most prevalent clones. Susac-specific clones were defined as absent from healthy and MS cohorts, around 970 published viral clones and other ImmuneACCESS disease sequences. TCRdb reworked the public reads: Q25 trimming with fastp, MiXCR clone assembly, productive beta chains retained. Each entry is one CDR3 protein sequence, shown with its most common DNA and genes. In this record, the V and J calls reflect TCRdb's handling and not the investigators' own analysis. For this sample there are 250,000 to 300,000 distinct CDR3 sequences; approximately 89% appear just once. Of the sample, less than 0.2% falls within the top ten clones.

Peripheral blood CD8+ and CD4+ T cells from healthy donors, Susac syndrome patients and multiple sclerosis patients were profiled using high-throughput TCR beta sequencing. Multiple sclerosis controls were treatment-naive patients with stable or active relapsing-remitting disease fulfilling revised McDonald criteria. Bulk CD8+ and CD4+ T cells were purified magnetically by negative isolation, whereas CD8+ TEMRA cells were enriched by FACS. Blood was collected in EDTA tubes and processed within 24 hours, with PBMCs isolated through density gradient centrifugation. PBMCs intended for TCR sequencing were cryopreserved in liquid nitrogen and were subsequently thawed in a 37 degrees C water bath. Purity of sorted or isolated CD4+, CD8+ and CD8+ TEMRA cells was at least 90%.

This receptor was obtained from a human donor with multiple sclerosis. This receptor chain uses TRBV12-3 or TRBV12-4 and TRBJ2-7; TRBD1 lines up with 10 middle nucleotides. Sequencing was carried out using CD8+ T cells from PBMCs. The nucleotide sequence is TGTGCCAGCAGTGAAGGGACAGGGGCGACCTACGAGCAGTACTTC. This gives the protein CASSEGTGATYEQYF.